Following are 15 T cell receptor beta chains from one sample sequenced in a study of blood T cells in healthy people across ages. Alongside a J-beta primer mix, a sample-barcoded 5' primer served in a second PCR lasting roughly 7 to 12 cycles. TCRdb passed the 5' RACE reads through MiXCR, listing each CDR3 protein once. This table has around 790,000 distinct CDR3 sequences, 44% appearing once. The material sequenced was blood. These receptors came from a man in his sixties in good health.

This rearrangement joins TRBV4-3 to TRBJ1-2; D is ambiguous. Per the germline V gene, CDR1 is LGHNA and CDR2 is YSLEER. The CDR3 totals 16 residues. The V gene lost 0 bases and the J gene lost 4 bases, with 15 bases spanning the gap. CDR3 loop: CASSQDQETRLYGYTF. In nucleotides, the CDR3 is TGCGCCAGCAGCCAAGACCAGGAGACGCGTCTCTATGGCTACACCTTC.

This chain connects TRBV24-1 to TRBJ2-5, with 7 positions matching TRBD2. The CDR3 extends over 14 amino acids. Germline trimming cut 4 bases from V and 5 bases from J; bases unmatched to any gene: 6. Looked up from germline, CDR1 is KGHDR and CDR2 is SFDVKD. The DNA of the CDR3 is TGTGCCACCAGTGAGAGCGGGGCACGGGAGACCCAGTACTTC. This translates into CATSESGARETQYF.

V and J are TRBV7-8 and TRBJ2-3; TRBD2 agrees at 7 bases. Losses at the gene ends were 7 bases for V and 3 bases for J; bases not matched to a gene: 10. CDR3 length: 15 residues. The germline gives CDR1 SGHVS, CDR2 FQNEAQ. The CDR3 is CASIPNGGGTDTQYF. The CDR3 DNA reads TGTGCCAGCATCCCTAACGGGGGAGGGACAGATACGCAGTATTTT.

This clonotype turned up a few times. The chain links TRBV6-1 to TRBJ2-7; 10 nucleotides line up with TRBD2. This CDR3 spans 17 amino acids. The germline V gene encodes CDR1 MNHNS and CDR2 SASEGT. The junction had 15 bases not matched to a gene; V was cut back by 6 bases and J by 4 bases. The CDR3 spells CASSGELAGAPGYEQYF. DNA for the CDR3: TGTGCCAGCAGCGGCGAGCTAGCGGGGGCTCCGGGTTACGAGCAGTACTTC.

The chain recombines TRBV20-1 with TRBJ1-5, with a weak D call TRBD1 (6 bases). The CDR3 is 14 residues long. V lost 2 bases to trimming and J lost 3 bases, with 11 bases between them. CDR1 and CDR2 from the germline V gene are DFQATT and SNEGSKA (reference sequence). The CDR3 sequence is CSARKTGNNQPQHF. The CDR3 coding sequence is TGCAGTGCTAGAAAGACAGGTAACAATCAGCCCCAGCATTTT.

The chain has TRBV20-1 and TRBJ2-7; D call uncertain. The end of the DNA fits TRBJ2-5 better, so the J call may be wrong. The CDR3 has 13 residues. Looked up from germline, CDR1 is DFQATT and CDR2 is SNEGSKA (reference sequence). CDR3 in amino acids: CSARGWLEETQYF. The CDR3 nucleotides are TGCAGTGCTAGAGGCTGGCTAGAGGAGACCCAGTACTTC.

This clonotype was detected a few times. One end of the junction fails to match germline, which may point to a read error. This sequence joins TRBV20-1 and TRBJ2-3, with TRBD2 matching 9 bases. The CDR3 loop spans 18 amino acids. Germline loops: CDR1 DFQATT, CDR2 SNEGSKA (reference sequence). In DNA, the CDR3 is TGCAGTGCCAAACCCAGACTAGCGGAGAATTTGAACACACATACGCAGTATTTT. It yields the protein CSAKPRLAENLNTHTQYF.

The V and J genes are TRBV7-2 and TRBJ2-1; 13 positions agree with TRBD2. The CDR3 extends over 18 amino acids. V lost 1 base and J lost 0; bases outside the gene matches: 3. Germline CDR1 and CDR2: SGHTA and FQGNSA. CDR3 amino acids: CASSLGTSGGLSYNEQFF. The CDR3, as DNA: TGTGCCAGCAGCTTAGGGACTAGCGGGGGCCTCTCCTACAATGAGCAGTTCTTC.

The chain is built from TRBV4-1 and TRBJ2-5; D not resolved. The V end lost 0 bases, the J end lost 9 bases, and 14 bases lay between the germline ends. Germline V gene sequence: CDR1 MGHRA, CDR2 YSYEKL. The CDR3 contains 14 residues. The CDR3 coding sequence is TGCGCCAGCAGCCAAGAAGGGTCGGAAAGGGCCCAGTACTTC. Translated: CASSQEGSERAQYF.

This clonotype was recorded many times. The genes are TRBV20-1 and TRBJ2-5; the match to TRBD1 covers 9 bases. After removal of 6 bases from V and 5 bases from J, the junction contained 7 bases not matched to a gene. The CDR3 is 13 amino acids. CDR1 DFQATT and CDR2 SNEGSKA come from the germline V gene (reference sequence). As DNA, the CDR3 is TGCAGTGCGGCACAGGGGGCGGCGGAGACCCAGTACTTC. This codes for CSAAQGAAETQYF.

This chain links TRBV6-6 with TRBJ2-3, with 9 bases identical to TRBD2. Per germline, CDR1 MNHNY and CDR2 SVGAGI (reference sequence). The V gene end was trimmed by 5 bases and the J gene end by 0 bases; junction bases not matched to a gene: 9. The CDR3 extends over 17 amino acids. The CDR3 spells CASSTSGGLASTDTQYF. CDR3 coding DNA: TGTGCCAGCAGTACCTCGGGGGGACTAGCTAGCACAGATACGCAGTATTTT.

This clonotype was counted only a few times. With a much larger clone just one base away, this may be a read error. The V and J genes are TRBV20-1 and TRBJ2-7, with 11 bases lining up with TRBD1. Germline CDR1 and CDR2: DFQATT and SNEGSKA (reference sequence). The J segment lost 12 bases and the V segment lost 6 bases, leaving 13 bases of the junction unmatched. The CDR3 covers 13 residues. CDR3 nucleotide sequence: TGCAGTGCCGAGGGACAGGGGGTGTCACGGGGGTACTTC. Translating gives CSAEGQGVSRGYF.

This chain connects TRBV7-2 to TRBJ2-7, with D perhaps TRBD1 (5 bases). The V gene's germline CDR1 is SGHTA and CDR2 FQGNSA. CDR3 length: 16 residues. The ends were cut back, 1 base at V and 3 bases at J, with 16 bases in the middle. The CDR3 nucleotides are TGTGCCAGCAGCTTAGAACCCCCGGGCCAGGGCTACGAGCAGTACTTC. It specifies CASSLEPPGQGYEQYF. Based on the CDR3 plus reference TRBV7-2 and TRBJ2-7, the full variable domain is GAGVSQSPSNKVTEKGKDVELRCDPISGHTALYWYRQSLGQGLEFLIYFQGNSAPDKSGLPSDRFSAERTGGSVSTLTIQRTQQEDSAVYLCASSLEPPGQGYEQYFGPGTRLTVT.

This sequence joins TRBV11-3 and TRBJ1-4; a possible D gene is TRBD1 (5 bases). The CDR3 is 14 residues long. The germline V gene has CDR1 SGHNT and CDR2 YENEEA. Trimming left V 4 bases short and J 16 bases short, with 22 bases between. The CDR3 here is CASSSRQRITHRFF. The CDR3 DNA reads TGTGCCAGCAGCTCTCGACAGAGAATCACTCACCGGTTTTTT.

The table lists this clonotype with a count of one. The chain recombines TRBV20-1 with TRBJ2-7; weak D call: TRBD2 (5 bases). The tail of the sequence fits TRBJ2-5 better, so the J call may be wrong. The CDR3 has 12 residues. The V gene's germline CDR1 is DFQATT and CDR2 SNEGSKA (reference sequence). CDR3 coding DNA: TGCAGTACTACTAGGTACCAAGAGACCCAGTACTTC. It yields the protein CSTTRYQETQYF.